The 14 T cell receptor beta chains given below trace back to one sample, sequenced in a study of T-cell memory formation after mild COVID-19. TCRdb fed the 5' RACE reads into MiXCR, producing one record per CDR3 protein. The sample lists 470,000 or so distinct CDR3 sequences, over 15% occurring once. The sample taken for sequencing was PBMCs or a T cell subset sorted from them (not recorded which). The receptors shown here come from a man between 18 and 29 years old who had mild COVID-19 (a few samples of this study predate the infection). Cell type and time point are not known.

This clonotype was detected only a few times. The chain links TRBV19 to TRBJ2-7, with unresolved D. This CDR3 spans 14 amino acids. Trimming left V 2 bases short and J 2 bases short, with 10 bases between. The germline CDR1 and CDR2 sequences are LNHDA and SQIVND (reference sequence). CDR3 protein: CASSISAATYEQYF. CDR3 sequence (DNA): TGTGCCAGTAGTATATCGGCAGCCACCTACGAGCAGTACTTC.

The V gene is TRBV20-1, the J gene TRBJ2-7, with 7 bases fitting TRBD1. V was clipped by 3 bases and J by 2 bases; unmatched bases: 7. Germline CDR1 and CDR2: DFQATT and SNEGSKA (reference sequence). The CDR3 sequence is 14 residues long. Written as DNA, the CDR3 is TGCAGTGCTAGGCCAGCGCAGGGGGCCTACGAGCAGTACTTC. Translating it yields CSARPAQGAYEQYF.

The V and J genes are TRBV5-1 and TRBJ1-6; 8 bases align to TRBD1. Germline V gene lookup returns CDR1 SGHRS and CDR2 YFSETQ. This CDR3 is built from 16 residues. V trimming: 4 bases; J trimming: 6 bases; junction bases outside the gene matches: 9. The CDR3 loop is CASSPMQGASNSPLHF. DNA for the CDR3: TGCGCCAGCAGCCCGATGCAGGGGGCGAGTAATTCACCCCTCCACTTT.

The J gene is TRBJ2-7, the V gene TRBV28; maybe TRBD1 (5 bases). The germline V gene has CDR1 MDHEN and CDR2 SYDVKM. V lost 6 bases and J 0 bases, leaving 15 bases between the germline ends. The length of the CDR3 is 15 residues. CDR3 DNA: TGTGCCAGCAGCACCCAGGGTTCGTCCTCCTACGAGCAGTACGTC. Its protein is CASSTQGSSSYEQYV.

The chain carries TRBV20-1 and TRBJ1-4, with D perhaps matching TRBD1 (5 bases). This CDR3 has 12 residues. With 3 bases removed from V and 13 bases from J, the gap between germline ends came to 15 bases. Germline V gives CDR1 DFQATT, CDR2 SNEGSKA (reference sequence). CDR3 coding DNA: TGCAGTGCTAGGGAGGGACCGAAGGCACTGTTTTTT. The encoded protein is CSAREGPKALFF.

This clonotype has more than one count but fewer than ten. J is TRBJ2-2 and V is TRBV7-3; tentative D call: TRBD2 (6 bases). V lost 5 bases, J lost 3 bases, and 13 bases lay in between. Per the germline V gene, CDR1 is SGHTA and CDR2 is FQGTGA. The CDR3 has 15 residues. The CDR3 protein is CASSKRDFHTGELFF. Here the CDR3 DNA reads TGTGCCAGCAGCAAAAGGGACTTCCACACCGGGGAGCTGTTTTTT.

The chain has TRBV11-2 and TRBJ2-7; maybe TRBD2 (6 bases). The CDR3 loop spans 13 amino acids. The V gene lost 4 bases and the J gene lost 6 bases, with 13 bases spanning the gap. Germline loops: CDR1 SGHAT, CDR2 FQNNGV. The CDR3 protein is CASSSRLGTEQYF. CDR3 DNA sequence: TGTGCCAGCAGCTCCAGACTAGGCACCGAGCAGTACTTC.

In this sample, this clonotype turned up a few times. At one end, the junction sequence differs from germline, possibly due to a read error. The CDR3 here is CASSYWAGNEQFF. The CDR3 nucleotides read TGTGCCAGCAGTTACTGGGCAGGCAATGAACAGTTCTTC. The chain recombines TRBV6-5 with TRBJ2-1; no definite D call. The germline V gene has CDR1 MNHEY and CDR2 SVGAGI. This CDR3 region has 13 residues.

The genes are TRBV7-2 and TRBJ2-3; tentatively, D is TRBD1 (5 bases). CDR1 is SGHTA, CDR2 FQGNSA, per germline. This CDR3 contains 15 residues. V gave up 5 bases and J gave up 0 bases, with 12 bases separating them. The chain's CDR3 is CASSPQAGSTDTQYF. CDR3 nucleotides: TGTGCCAGCAGCCCACAGGCAGGTAGCACAGATACGCAGTATTTT.

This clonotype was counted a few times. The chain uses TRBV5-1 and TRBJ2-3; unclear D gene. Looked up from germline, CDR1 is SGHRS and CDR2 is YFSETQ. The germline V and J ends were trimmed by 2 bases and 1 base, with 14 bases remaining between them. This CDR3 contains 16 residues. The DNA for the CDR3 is TGCGCCAGCAGCTTCGAAGGGCGTCAGGGCACAGATACGCAGTATTTT. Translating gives CASSFEGRQGTDTQYF. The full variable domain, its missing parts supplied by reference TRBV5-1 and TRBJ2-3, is KAGVTQTPRYLIKTRGQQVTLSCSPISGHRSVSWYQQTPGQGLQFLFEYFSETQRNKGNFPGRFSGRQFSNSRSEMNVSTLELGDSALYLCASSFEGRQGTDTQYFGPGTRLTVL.

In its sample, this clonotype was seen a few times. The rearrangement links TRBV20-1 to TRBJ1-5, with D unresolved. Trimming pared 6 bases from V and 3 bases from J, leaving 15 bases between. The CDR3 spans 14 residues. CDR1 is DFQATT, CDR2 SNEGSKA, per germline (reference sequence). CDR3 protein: CSAPGGLNNQPQHF. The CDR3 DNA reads TGCAGTGCCCCCGGCGGGTTGAACAATCAGCCCCAGCATTTT.

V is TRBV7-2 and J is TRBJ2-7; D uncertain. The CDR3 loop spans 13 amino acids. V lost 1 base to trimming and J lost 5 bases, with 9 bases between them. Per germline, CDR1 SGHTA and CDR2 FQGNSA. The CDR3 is CASSLEARDEQYF. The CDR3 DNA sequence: TGTGCCAGCAGCTTAGAGGCCCGGGACGAGCAGTACTTC.

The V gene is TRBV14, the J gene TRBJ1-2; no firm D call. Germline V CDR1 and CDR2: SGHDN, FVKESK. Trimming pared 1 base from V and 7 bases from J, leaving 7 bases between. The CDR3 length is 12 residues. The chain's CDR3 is CASSQAVSGYTF. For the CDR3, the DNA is TGTGCCAGCAGCCAAGCCGTGAGTGGCTACACCTTC.

This CDR3 reads CASSVARGPYNEQFF. CDR3 nucleotide sequence: TGTGCCAGCAGCGTAGCCCGGGGCCCCTACAATGAGCAGTTCTTC. The V call is TRBV9, the J call TRBJ2-1, with D possibly being TRBD1 or TRBD2 (5 bases each). V was clipped by 0 bases and J by 2 bases, with 9 bases between them. Per germline, CDR1 SGDLS and CDR2 YYNGEE. CDR3 size: 15 residues.